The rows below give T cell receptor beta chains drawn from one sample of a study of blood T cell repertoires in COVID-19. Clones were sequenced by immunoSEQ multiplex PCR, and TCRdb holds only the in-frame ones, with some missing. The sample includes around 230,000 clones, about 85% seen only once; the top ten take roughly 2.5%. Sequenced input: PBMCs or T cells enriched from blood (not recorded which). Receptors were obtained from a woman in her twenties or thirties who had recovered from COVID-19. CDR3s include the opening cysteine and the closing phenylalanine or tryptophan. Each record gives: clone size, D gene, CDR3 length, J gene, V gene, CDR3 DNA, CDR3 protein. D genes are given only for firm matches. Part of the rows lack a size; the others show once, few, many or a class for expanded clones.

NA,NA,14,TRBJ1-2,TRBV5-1,TGCGCCAGCAGCTTGGAGGCAGCCACTAGGGGCTACACCTTC,CASSLEAATRGYTF
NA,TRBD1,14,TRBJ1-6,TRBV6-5,TGTGCCTTCGGGACAGGGGGCGCTTATTCACCCCTCCACTTT,CAFGTGGAYSPLHF
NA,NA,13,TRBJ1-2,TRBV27,TGTGCCAGCAGTTTAGCGGGAGGGGATAGCTACACCTTC,CASSLAGGDSYTF
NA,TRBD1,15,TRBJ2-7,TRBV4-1,TGCGCCAGCAGCAAAGAACAGGGGGAGTTCGGCGAGCAGTACTTC,CASSKEQGEFGEQYF
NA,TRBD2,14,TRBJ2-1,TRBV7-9,TGTGCCAGCAGCTCGGGACTAGCCGACAATGAGCAGTTCTTC,CASSSGLADNEQFF
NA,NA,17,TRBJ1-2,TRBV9,TGTGCCAGCCGTGGGGCAGATCCGAGCCTTCTTAACTATGGCTACACCTTC,CASRGADPSLLNYGYTF
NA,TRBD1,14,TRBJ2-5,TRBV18,TGTGCCAGCTCACCAGGGACAGCAGAGGAGACCCAGTACTTC,CASSPGTAEETQYF
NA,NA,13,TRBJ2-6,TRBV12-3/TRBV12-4,TGTGCCAGCAGGCGCTCTGGGGCCAACGTCCTGACTTTC,CASRRSGANVLTF
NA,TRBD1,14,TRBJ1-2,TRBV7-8,TGTGCCAGCAGAAGAGGGACAGGGGTACGGGGCTACACCTTC,CASRRGTGVRGYTF
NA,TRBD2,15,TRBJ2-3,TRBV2,TGTGCCAGCAGTGAAGTGGTGGGGAGGGCAGATACGCAGTATTTT,CASSEVVGRADTQYF
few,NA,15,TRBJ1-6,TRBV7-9,TGTGCCAGCAGCCCTCGACTAGGCCTTAATTCACCCCTCCACTTT,CASSPRLGLNSPLHF
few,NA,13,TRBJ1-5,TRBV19,TGTGCCAGTAGTGAGCGGGGAGACCAGCCCCAGCATTTT,CASSERGDQPQHF
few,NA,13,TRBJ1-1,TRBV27,TGTGCCAGCAGTTTTACAGCGAACACTGAAGCTTTCTTT,CASSFTANTEAFF
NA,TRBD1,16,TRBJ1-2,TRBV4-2,TGTGCCAGCAGCCAAGATTGGCAGGGGGACGGTCAGGGCTACACCTTC,CASSQDWQGDGQGYTF
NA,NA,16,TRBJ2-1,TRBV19,TGTGCCAGTAGTATGGTGAGGGTGTCGGGTATCGATGAGCAGTTCTTC,CASSMVRVSGIDEQFF
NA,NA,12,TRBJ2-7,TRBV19,TGTGCCAGTAGTCGGGGGAACTACGAGCAGTACTTC,CASSRGNYEQYF
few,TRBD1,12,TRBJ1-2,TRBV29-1,TGCAGCGTTGACACAGGGGGCCATGGCTACACCTTC,CSVDTGGHGYTF